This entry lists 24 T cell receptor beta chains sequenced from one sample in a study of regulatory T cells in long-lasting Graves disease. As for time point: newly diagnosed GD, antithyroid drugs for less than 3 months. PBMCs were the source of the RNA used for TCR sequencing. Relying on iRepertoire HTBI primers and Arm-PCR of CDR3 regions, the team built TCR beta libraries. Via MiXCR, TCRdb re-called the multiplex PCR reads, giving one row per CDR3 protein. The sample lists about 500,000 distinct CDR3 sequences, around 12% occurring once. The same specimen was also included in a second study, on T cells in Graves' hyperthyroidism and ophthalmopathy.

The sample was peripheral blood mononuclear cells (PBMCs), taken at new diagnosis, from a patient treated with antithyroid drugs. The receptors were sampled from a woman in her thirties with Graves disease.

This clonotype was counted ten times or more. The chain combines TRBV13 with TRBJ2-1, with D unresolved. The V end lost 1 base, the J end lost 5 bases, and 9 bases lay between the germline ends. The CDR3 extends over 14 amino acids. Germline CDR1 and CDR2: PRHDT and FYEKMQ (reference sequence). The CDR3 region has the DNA TGTGCCAGCAGCTTAGAAGGGATCAACAATGAGCAGTTCTTC. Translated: CASSLEGINNEQFF.

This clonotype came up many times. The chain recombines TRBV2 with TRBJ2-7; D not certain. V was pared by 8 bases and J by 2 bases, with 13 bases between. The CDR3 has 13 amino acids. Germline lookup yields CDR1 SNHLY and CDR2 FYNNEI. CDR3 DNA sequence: TGTGCCAGCCACGGGCCGGCTGCCTACGAGCAGTACTTC. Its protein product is CASHGPAAYEQYF.

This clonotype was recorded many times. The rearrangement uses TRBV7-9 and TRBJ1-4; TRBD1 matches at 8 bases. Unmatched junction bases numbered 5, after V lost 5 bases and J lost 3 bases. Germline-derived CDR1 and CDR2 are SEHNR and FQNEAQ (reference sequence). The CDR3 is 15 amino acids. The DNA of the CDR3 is TGTGCCAGCAGCGTATCGACAGGGGCTAATGAAAAACTGTTTTTT. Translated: CASSVSTGANEKLFF.

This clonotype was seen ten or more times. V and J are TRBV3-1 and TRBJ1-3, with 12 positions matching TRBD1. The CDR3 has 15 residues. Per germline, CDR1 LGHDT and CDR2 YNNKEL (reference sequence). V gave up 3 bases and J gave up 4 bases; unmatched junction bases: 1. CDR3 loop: CASSHGTGGGNTIYF. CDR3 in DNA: TGTGCCAGCAGCCATGGGACAGGGGGCGGAAACACCATATATTTT.

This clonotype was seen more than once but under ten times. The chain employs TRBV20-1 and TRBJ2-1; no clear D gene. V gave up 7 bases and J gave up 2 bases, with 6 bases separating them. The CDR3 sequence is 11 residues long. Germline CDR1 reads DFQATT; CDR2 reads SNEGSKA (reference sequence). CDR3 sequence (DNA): TGCAGTGGCCACACCTACAATGAGCAGTTCTTC. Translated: CSGHTYNEQFF.

The CDR3 DNA reads as TGTGCCACCAAGCTAGCGGGAGTCTACAATGAGCAGTTCTTC. It specifies CATKLAGVYNEQFF. The genes are TRBV19 and TRBJ2-1; 10 bases are a match to TRBD2. The CDR3 extends over 14 amino acids. Unmatched junction bases numbered 6, after V lost 10 bases and J lost 3 bases. Germline CDR1 LNHDA, CDR2 SQIVND (reference sequence). The complete variable domain, with remaining parts taken from reference TRBV19 and TRBJ2-1, reads DGGITQSPKYLFRKEGQNVTLSCEQNLNHDAMYWYRQDPGQGLRLIYYSQIVNDFQKGDIAEGYSVSREKKESFPLTVTSAQKNPTAFYLCATKLAGVYNEQFFGPGTRLTVL.

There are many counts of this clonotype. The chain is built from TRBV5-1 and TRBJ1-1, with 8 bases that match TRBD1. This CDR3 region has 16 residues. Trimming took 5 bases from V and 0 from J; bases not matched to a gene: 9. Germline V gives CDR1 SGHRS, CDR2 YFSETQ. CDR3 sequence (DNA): TGCGCCAGCAGGTCCGGGACAGGCCCCATGAACACTGAAGCTTTCTTT. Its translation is CASRSGTGPMNTEAFF.

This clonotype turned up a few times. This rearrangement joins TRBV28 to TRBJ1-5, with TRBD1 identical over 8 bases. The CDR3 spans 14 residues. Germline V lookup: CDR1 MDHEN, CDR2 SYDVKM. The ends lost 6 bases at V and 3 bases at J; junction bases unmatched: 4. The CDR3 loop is CASRTGVANQPQHF. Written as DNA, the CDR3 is TGTGCCAGCAGGACAGGGGTTGCCAATCAGCCCCAGCATTTT.

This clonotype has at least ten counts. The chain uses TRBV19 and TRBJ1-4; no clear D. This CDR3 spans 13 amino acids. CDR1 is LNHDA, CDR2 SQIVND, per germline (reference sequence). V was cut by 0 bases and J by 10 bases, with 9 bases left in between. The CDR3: CASSIERGGKLFF. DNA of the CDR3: TGTGCCAGTAGTATAGAAAGAGGTGGAAAACTGTTTTTT.

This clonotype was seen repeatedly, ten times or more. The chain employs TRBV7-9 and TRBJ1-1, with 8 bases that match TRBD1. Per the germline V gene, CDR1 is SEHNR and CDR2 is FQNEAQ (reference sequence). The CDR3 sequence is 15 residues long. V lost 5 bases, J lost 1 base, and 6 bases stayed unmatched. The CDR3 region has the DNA TGTGCCAGCAGCGCCAGACAGGGGCCGAACACTGAAGCTTTCTTT. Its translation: CASSARQGPNTEAFF.

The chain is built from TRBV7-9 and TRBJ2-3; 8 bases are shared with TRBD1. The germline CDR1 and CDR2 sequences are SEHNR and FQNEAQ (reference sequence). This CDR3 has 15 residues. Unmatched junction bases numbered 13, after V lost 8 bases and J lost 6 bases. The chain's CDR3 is CASSDRVKPGDTQYF. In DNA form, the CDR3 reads TGTGCCAGCTCGGACAGGGTAAAGCCGGGGGATACGCAGTATTTT.

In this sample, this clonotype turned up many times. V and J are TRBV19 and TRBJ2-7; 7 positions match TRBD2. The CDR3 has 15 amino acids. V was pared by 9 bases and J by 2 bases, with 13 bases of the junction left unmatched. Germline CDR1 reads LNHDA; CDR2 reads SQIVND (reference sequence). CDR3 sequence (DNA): TGTGCCAGGTCCCGCTGGCGGGAGATTACCTACGAGCAGTACTTC. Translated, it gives CARSRWREITYEQYF.

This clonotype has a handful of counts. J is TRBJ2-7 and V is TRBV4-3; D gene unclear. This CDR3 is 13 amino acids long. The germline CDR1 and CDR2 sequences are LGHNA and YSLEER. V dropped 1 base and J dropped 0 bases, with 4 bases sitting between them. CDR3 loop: CASSQGHSYEQYF. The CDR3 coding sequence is TGCGCCAGCAGCCAAGGACACTCCTACGAGCAGTACTTC.

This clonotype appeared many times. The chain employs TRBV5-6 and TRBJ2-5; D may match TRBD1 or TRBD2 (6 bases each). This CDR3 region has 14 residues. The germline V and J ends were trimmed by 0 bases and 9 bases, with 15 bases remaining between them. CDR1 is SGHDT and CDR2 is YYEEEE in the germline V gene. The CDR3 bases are TGTGCCAGCAGCTTGGGGGGGGCCCTGGGGGCCCAGTACTTC. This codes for CASSLGGALGAQYF.

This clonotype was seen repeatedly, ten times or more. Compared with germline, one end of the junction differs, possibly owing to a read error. CDR3 amino acids: CASSGPGGYNEQFF. The CDR3 DNA reads as TGTGCCAGTAGTGGTCCTGGGGGCTACAATGAGCAGTTCTTC. This chain joins TRBV2 and TRBJ2-1; perhaps D is TRBD1 or TRBD2 (5 bases each). The CDR3 sequence is 14 residues long. CDR1 is SNHLY and CDR2 is FYNNEI in the germline V gene.

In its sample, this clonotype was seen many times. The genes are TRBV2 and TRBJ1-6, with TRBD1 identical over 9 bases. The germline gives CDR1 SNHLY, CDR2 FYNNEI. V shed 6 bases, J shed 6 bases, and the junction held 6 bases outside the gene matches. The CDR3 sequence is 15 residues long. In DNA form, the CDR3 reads TGTGCCAGCAGATTACAGGGGGCCGGTAATTCACCCCTCCACTTT. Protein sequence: CASRLQGAGNSPLHF.

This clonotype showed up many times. As DNA, the CDR3 is TGCAGCGGGAAGACTAGCGAGGCGGGGGAGCAGTACTTC. Residues: CSGKTSEAGEQYF. The chain links TRBV29-1 to TRBJ2-7; 8 bases align to TRBD2. V lost 7 bases and J lost 7; bases outside the gene matches: 12. The germline V gene has CDR1 SQVTM and CDR2 ANQGSEA. This CDR3 region has 13 residues.

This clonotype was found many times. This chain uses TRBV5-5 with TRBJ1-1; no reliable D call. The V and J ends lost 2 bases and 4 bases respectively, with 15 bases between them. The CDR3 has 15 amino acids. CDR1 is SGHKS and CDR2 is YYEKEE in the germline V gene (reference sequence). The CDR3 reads CASSLISIRGTEAFF. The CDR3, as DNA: TGTGCCAGCAGCTTAATATCCATTCGGGGCACTGAAGCTTTCTTT.

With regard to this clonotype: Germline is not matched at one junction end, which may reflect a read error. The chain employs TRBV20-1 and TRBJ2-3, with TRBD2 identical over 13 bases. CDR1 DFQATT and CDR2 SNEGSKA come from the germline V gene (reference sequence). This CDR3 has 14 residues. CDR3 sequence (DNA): TGCAGTGCCACCCCGGGACTAGCGGGAACCCCCCCGTACTTC. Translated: CSATPGLAGTPPYF.

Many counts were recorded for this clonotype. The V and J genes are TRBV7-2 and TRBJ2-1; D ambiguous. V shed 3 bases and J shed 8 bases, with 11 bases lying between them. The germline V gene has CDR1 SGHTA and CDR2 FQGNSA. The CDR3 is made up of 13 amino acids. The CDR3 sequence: CASSFMDDHEQFF. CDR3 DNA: TGTGCCAGCAGCTTTATGGATGACCATGAGCAGTTCTTC.

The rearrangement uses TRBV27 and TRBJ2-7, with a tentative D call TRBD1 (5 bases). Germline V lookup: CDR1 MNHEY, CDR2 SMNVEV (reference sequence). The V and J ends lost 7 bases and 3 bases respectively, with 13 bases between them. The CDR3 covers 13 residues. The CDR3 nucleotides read TGTGCCAGCACCGATCCGACAGTCTACGAGCAGTACTTC. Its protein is CASTDPTVYEQYF.

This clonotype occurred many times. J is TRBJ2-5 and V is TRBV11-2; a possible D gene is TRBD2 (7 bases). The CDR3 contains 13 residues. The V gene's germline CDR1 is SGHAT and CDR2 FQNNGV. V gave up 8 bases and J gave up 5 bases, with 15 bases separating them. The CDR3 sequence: CASLTSGGETQYF. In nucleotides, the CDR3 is TGTGCCAGCCTGACATCGGGGGGCGAGACCCAGTACTTC.

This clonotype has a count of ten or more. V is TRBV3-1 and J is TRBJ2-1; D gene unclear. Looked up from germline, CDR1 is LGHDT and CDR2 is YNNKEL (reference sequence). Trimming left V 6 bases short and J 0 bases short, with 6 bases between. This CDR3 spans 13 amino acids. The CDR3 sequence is CASSYSSYNEQFF. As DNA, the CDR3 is TGTGCCAGCAGTTACAGCTCCTACAATGAGCAGTTCTTC.

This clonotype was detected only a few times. The CDR3 region has the DNA TGTGCCAGCAGCGGGAGGTGGACAGATACGCAGTATTTT. Its protein product is CASSGRWTDTQYF. The genes are TRBV7-2 and TRBJ2-3; D might be TRBD2 (6 bases). The CDR3 runs to 13 residues. The V end was cut by 5 bases, the J end by 3 bases, with 9 bases between. Germline V gives CDR1 SGHTA, CDR2 FQGNSA.